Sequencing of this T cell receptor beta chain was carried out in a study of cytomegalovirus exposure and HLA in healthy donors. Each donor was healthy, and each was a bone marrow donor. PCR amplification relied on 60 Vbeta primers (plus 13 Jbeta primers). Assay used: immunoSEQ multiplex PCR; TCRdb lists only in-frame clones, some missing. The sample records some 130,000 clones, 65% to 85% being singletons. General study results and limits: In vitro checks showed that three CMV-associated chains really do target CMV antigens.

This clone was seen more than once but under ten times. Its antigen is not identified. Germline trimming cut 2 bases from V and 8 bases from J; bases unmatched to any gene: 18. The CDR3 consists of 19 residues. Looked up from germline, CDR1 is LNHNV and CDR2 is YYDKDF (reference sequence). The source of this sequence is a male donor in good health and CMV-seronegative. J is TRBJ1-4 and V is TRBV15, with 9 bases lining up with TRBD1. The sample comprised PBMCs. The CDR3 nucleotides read TGTGCCACCAGCAGATCCGCAAAAATCAACAGGGGGCCGTGGGAAAAACTGTTTTTT. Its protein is CATSRSAKINRGPWEKLFF.